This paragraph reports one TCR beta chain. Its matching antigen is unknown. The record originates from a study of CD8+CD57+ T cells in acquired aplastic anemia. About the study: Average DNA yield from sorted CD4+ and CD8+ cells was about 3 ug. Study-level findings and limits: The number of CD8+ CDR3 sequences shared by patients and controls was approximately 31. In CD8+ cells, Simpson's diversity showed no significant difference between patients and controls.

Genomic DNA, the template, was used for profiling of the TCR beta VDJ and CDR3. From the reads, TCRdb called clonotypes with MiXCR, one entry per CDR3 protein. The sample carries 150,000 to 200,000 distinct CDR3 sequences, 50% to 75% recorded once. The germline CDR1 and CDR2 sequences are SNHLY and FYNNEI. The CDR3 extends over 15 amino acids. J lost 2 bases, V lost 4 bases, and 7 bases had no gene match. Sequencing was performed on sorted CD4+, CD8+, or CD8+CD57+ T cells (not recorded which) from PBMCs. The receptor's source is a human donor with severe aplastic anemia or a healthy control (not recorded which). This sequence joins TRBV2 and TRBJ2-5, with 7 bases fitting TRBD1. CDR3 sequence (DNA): TGTGCCAGCAGTGGGGGTAACAGGGGACAAGAGACCCAGTACTTC. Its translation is CASSGGNRGQETQYF.